These 14 T cell receptor beta chains were sequenced from one sample in a study of immune heterogeneity within non-small cell lung tumors. Template material for each sample was approximately 0.65 ug of bulk tumor genomic DNA. From each primary tumor, several far-apart biopsies were obtained during surgery. Curative operations were performed on patients who had untreated, newly diagnosed non-small cell lung cancer. The TCR beta CDR3 region was amplified by multiplex PCR employing 32 V and 13 J primers. MiXCR, run by TCRdb on the multiplex PCR reads, gives a single entry per CDR3 protein. The sample holds 8,500 to 13,000 distinct CDR3 sequences, roughly 30% seen once. Input material: lung tumor tissue. The receptors were sampled from a woman aged 45 to 65 with non-small cell lung cancer.

This clonotype is medium-sized (0.01 to 0.1%) by share. The J gene is TRBJ1-1, the V gene TRBV18; no firm D call. V lost 3 bases and J 7 bases, leaving 15 bases between the germline ends. The CDR3 contains 14 residues. Germline values: CDR1 KGHSH, CDR2 LQKENI. CDR3 region: CASSPLDGDDEAFF. The CDR3 region has the DNA TGTGCCAGCTCACCCCTCGATGGAGACGATGAAGCTTTCTTT.

This chain connects TRBV6-2 or TRBV6-3 to TRBJ2-7; perhaps TRBD1 as D (6 bases). Germline loops: CDR1 MNHEY, CDR2 SVGEGT. Deletions cut 10 bases from V and 3 bases from J, with 25 bases between. This CDR3 has 16 residues. The DNA for the CDR3 is TGTGCCATCAGAACACACACCCTCAGGGGTAGCTACGAGCAGTACTTC. Its translation: CAIRTHTLRGSYEQYF.

This clonotype is termed medium-sized. The J gene is TRBJ1-5, the V gene TRBV28; 11 positions agree with TRBD1. The V segment lost 5 bases and the J segment 2 bases; nucleotides outside the gene matches: 8. This CDR3 has 17 residues. In germline, CDR1 is MDHEN, CDR2 SYDVKM. In DNA, the CDR3 is TGTGCCAGCAGTCCAACGGGACAGGGGGGAGGCAATCAGCCCCAGCATTTT. Encoded protein: CASSPTGQGGGNQPQHF.

This clonotype appeared a few times. This chain uses TRBV5-1 with TRBJ1-4, with D possibly being TRBD1 (5 bases). V dropped 0 bases and J dropped 8 bases, with 14 bases sitting between them. Germline V gene lookup returns CDR1 SGHRS and CDR2 YFSETQ. This CDR3 contains 15 residues. The CDR3: CASSLEGLISEKLFF. The CDR3 coding sequence is TGCGCCAGCAGCTTGGAGGGGCTAATTAGCGAAAAACTGTTTTTT.

About this clonotype itself: A much larger clone differs by one base, so this may be a read error. The chain links TRBV3-1 to TRBJ2-1; the D is unclear. The CDR3 contains 13 residues. Germline loops: CDR1 LGHDT, CDR2 YNNKEL (reference sequence). The CDR3 DNA is TGTGTCAGCATAAGCCGATTTAACAATGAGCAGTTCTTC. It encodes CVSISRFNNEQFF.

This clonotype was seen a few times. The chain has TRBV25-1 and TRBJ2-1; 7 bases map to TRBD2. This CDR3 is 15 amino acids long. Germline V gene lookup returns CDR1 MGHDK and CDR2 SYGVNS. Trimming at V came to 5 bases and at J to 1 base, leaving 5 bases not matched to a gene. The CDR3 loop reads CASSPGSGSYNEQFF. The CDR3 region has the DNA TGTGCCAGCAGTCCCGGTAGCGGGTCCTACAATGAGCAGTTCTTC.

This clonotype was counted ten times or more. The rearrangement joins TRBV10-3 to TRBJ1-1, with D possibly being TRBD1 (5 bases). The CDR3 extends over 15 amino acids. The V end lost 2 bases, the J end lost 1 base, and 11 bases lay between the germline ends. Germline V CDR1 and CDR2: ENHRY, SYGVKD. The CDR3 coding sequence is TGTGCCATCAGTGAGACCTCTACAGGGAACACTGAAGCTTTCTTT. It is translated as CAISETSTGNTEAFF.

J is TRBJ2-1 and V is TRBV12-3 or TRBV12-4; TRBD2 matches 9 bases. V lost 3 bases to trimming and J lost 3 bases; unmatched junction nucleotides: 3. The CDR3 is 15 residues long. CDR3 amino acids: CASSLRAGGYNEQFF. In nucleotides, the CDR3 is TGTGCCAGCAGTTTGAGAGCGGGGGGCTACAATGAGCAGTTCTTC.

A remark on this clonotype: Compared with germline, one end of the junction differs, possibly owing to a read error. V is TRBV12-3 or TRBV12-4 and J is TRBJ2-1; tentatively, D is TRBD1 or TRBD2 (5 bases each). CDR3 length equals 15 residues. In DNA form, the CDR3 reads TGTGCCAGCAGTTTAGTAGGGACGACCTACAATGAGCAGTTCTTT. Translation gives CASSLVGTTYNEQFF.

For this clonotype: This may be a read error, as it is one base from a much larger clone. The V gene is TRBV6-1, the J gene TRBJ2-7; D possibly corresponds to TRBD2 (6 bases). Germline lookup yields CDR1 MNHNS and CDR2 SASEGT. The CDR3 spans 15 residues. V lost 2 bases and J lost 2, with 13 bases in between. CDR3 sequence: CASSESGDTAYEQYF. The CDR3 DNA reads as TGTGCCAGCAGTGAATCGGGGGATACGGCCTACGAGCAGTACTTC.

As for this clonotype: The junction shows a germline mismatch at one end, possibly a read error. The chain employs TRBV7-9 and TRBJ2-7; D uncertain. Germline CDR1 is SEHNR and CDR2 is FQNEAQ (reference sequence). This CDR3 is built from 13 residues. The CDR3 spells CASSPYVGREQYF. As DNA, the CDR3 is TGCGCCAGCAGCCCTTATGTGGGTAGGGAGCAGTACTTC.

This clonotype is deemed medium-sized. The chain combines TRBV20-1 with TRBJ2-7, with 7 bases aligning to TRBD2. This CDR3 spans 13 amino acids. The V and J ends lost 6 bases and 2 bases, in that order; junction bases with no gene match: 7. Per germline, CDR1 DFQATT and CDR2 SNEGSKA (reference sequence). The CDR3, as DNA: TGCAGTGCCAAGGGACTAACTCCCTACGAGCAGTACTTC. The encoded protein is CSAKGLTPYEQYF.

In the case of this clonotype: This is likely a read error, given that the CDR3 carries no conserved phenylalanine or tryptophan at its end. No DNA is shown, since the ends of the CDR3 on it are uncertain; the CDR3 is the one TCRdb lists. CDR3 amino acids: CSVERLAGGRYEQYFGP. This sequence joins TRBV29-1 and TRBJ2-3; TRBD2, the table's D call, was not compared with the DNA. The CDR3 sequence runs 17 residues, both termini included. In germline, CDR1 is SQVTM, CDR2 ANQGSEA.

J is TRBJ2-5 and V is TRBV9; 12 bases are shared with TRBD1. V lost 4 bases, J lost 4 bases, and 5 bases stayed unmatched. The length of the CDR3 is 15 residues. Germline CDR1 and CDR2: SGDLS and YYNGEE. DNA of the CDR3: TGTGCCAGCAGCCCGGGACAGGGGGCGGGAGAGACCCAGTACTTC. This translates into CASSPGQGAGETQYF.